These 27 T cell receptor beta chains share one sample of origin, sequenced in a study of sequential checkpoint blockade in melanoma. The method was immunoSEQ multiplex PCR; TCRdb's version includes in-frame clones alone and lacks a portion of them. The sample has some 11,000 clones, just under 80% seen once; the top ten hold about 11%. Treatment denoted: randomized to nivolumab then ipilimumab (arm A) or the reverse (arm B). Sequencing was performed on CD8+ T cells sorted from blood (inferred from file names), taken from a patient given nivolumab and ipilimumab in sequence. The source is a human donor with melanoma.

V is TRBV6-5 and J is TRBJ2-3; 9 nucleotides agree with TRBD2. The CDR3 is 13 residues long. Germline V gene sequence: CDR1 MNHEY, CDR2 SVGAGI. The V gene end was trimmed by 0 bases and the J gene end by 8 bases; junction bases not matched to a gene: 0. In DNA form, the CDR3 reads TGTGCCAGCAGTTACTCAGCGGGGGGTACGCAGTATTTT. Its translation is CASSYSAGGTQYF.

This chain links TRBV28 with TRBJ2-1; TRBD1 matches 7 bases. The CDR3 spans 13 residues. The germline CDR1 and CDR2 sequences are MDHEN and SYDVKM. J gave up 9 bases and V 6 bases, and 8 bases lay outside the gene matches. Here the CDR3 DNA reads TGTGCCAGCAGGGCCGGGACAGCCGGTGAGCAGTTCTTC. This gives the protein CASRAGTAGEQFF.

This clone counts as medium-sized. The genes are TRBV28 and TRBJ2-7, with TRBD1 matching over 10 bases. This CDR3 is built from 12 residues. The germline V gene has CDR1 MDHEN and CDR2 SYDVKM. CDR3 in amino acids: CGTGQGTYEQYF. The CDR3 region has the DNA TGTGGGACGGGACAGGGGACGTACGAGCAGTACTTC.

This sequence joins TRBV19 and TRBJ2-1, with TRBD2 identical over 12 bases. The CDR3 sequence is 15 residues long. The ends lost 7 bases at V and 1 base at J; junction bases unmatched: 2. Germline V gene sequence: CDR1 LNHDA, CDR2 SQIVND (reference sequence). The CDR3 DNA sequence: TGTGCCAGTACGGGACTAGCGGGTTCCTACAATGAGCAGTTCTTC. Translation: CASTGLAGSYNEQFF. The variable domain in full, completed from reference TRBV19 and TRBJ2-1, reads DGGITQSPKYLFRKEGQNVTLSCEQNLNHDAMYWYRQDPGQGLRLIYYSQIVNDFQKGDIAEGYSVSREKKESFPLTVTSAQKNPTAFYLCASTGLAGSYNEQFFGPGTRLTVL.

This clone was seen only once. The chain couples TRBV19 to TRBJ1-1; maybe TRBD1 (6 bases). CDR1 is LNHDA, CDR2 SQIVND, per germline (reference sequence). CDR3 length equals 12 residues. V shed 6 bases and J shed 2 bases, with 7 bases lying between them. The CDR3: CASRTGNTEAFF. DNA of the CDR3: TGTGCCAGTAGGACAGGCAACACTGAAGCTTTCTTT.

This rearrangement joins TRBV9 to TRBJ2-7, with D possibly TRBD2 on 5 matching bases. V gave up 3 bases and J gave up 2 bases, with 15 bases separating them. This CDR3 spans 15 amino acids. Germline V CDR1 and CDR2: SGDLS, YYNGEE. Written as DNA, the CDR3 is TGTGCCAGCAGCGCGGAGACTACTCCTGCCTACGAGCAGTACTTC. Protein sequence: CASSAETTPAYEQYF.

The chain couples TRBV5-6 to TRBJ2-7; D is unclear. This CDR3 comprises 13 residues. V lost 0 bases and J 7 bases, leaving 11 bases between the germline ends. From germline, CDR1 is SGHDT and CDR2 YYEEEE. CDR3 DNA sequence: TGTGCCAGCAGCTTGGGCAGCCCCGGGGAGCAGTACTTC. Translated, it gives CASSLGSPGEQYF.

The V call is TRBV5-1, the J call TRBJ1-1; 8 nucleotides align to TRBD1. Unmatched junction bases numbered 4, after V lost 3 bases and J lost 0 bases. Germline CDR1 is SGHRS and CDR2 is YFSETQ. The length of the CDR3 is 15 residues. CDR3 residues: CASSSRQGLNTEAFF. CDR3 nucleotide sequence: TGCGCCAGCAGCTCCCGACAGGGGTTGAACACTGAAGCTTTCTTT.

This CDR3 reads CASSTLRGRSEKLFF. The DNA of the CDR3 is TGTGCCAGTAGTACCCTCAGGGGCAGAAGTGAAAAACTGTTTTTT. V is TRBV19 and J is TRBJ1-4, with D possibly being TRBD1 (6 bases). From germline, CDR1 is LNHDA and CDR2 SQIVND (reference sequence). The CDR3 has 15 residues. The V gene lost 4 bases and the J gene lost 7 bases, with 16 bases spanning the gap.

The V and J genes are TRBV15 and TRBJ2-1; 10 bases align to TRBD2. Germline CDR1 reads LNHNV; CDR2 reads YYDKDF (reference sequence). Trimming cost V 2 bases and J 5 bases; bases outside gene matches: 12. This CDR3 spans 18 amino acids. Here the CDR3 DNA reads TGTGCCACCAGCAGACACCCGGGACTAGCGACCCAGGACAATGAGCAGTTCTTC. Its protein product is CATSRHPGLATQDNEQFF.

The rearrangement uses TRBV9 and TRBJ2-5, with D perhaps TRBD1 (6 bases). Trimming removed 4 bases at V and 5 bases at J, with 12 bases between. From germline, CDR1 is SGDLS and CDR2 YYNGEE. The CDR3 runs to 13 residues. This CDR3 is CASSSQGMETQYF. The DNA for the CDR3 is TGTGCCAGCAGCTCTCAGGGGATGGAGACCCAGTACTTC. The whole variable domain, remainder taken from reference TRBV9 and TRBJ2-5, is DSGVTQTPKHLITATGQRVTLRCSPRSGDLSVYWYQQSLDQGLQFLIQYYNGEERAKGNILERFSAQQFPDLHSELNLSSLELGDSALYFCASSSQGMETQYFGPGTRLLVL.

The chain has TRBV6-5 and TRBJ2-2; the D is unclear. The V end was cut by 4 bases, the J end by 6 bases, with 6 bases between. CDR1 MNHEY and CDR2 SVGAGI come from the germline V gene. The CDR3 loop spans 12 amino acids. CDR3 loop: CASSSYPGELFF. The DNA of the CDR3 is TGTGCCAGCAGTTCCTACCCCGGGGAGCTGTTTTTT.

DNA of the CDR3: TGTGCCAGCAGTTACTCGACCGGGGTTCAGCCCCAGCATTTT. Protein product: CASSYSTGVQPQHF. This chain links TRBV6-5 with TRBJ1-5; D call uncertain. In germline, CDR1 is MNHEY, CDR2 SVGAGI. CDR3 size: 14 residues. V was shortened by 0 bases and J by 6 bases, with 9 bases between the two germline ends.

The CDR3 here is CASSSQESDAGELFF. DNA of the CDR3: TGCGCCAGCAGCTCACAGGAATCGGACGCCGGGGAGCTGTTTTTT. The chain uses TRBV5-1 and TRBJ2-2; D is possibly TRBD1 (5 bases). V was shortened by 3 bases and J by 6 bases, with 15 bases between the two germline ends. Germline values: CDR1 SGHRS, CDR2 YFSETQ. CDR3 length: 15 amino acids.

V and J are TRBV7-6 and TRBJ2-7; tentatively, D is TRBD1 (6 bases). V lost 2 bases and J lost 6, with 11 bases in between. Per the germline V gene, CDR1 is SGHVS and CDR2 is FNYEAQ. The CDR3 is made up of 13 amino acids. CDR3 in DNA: TGTGCCAGCAGCTTACAGGGGAAGGGCGAGCAGTACTTC. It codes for CASSLQGKGEQYF.

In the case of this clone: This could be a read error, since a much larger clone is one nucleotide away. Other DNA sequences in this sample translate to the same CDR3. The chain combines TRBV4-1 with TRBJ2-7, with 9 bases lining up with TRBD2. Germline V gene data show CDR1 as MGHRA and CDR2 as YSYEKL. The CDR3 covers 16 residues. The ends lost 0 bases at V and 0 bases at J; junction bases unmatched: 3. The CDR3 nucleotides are TGCGCCAGCAGCCAAGAACTAGCGGGCCGCTCCTACGAGCAGTACTTC. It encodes CASSQELAGRSYEQYF.

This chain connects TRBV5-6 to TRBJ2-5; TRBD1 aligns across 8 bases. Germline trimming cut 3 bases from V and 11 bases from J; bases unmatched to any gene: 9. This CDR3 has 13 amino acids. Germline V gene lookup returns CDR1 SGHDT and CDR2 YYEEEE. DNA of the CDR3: TGTGCCAGCAGCTCGACAGGGGTGGGGGAGCAGTACTTC. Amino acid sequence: CASSSTGVGEQYF.

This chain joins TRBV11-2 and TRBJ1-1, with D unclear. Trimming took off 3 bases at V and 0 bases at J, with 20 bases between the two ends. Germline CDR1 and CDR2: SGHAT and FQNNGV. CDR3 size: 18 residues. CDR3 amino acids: CASSFNGGQEQMNTEAFF. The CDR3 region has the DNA TGTGCCAGCAGCTTCAACGGCGGGCAGGAACAAATGAACACTGAAGCTTTCTTT.

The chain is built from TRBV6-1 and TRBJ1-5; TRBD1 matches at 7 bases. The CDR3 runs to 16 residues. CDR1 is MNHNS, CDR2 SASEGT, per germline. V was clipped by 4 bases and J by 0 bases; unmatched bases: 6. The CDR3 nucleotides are TGTGCCAGCAGTGGGGGGACAGCATATAGCAATCAGCCCCAGCATTTT. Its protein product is CASSGGTAYSNQPQHF.

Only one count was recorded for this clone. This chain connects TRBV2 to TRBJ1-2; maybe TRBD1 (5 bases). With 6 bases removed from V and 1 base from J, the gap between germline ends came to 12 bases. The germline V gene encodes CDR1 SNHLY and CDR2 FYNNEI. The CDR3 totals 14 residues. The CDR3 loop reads CASRTGESNYGYTF. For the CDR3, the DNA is TGTGCCAGCAGAACGGGGGAAAGTAACTATGGCTACACCTTC.

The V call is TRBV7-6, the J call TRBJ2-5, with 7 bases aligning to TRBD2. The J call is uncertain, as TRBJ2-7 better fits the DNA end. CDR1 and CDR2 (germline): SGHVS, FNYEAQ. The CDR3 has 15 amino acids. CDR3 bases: TGTGCCAGCAGACCTCTAGCGGTGAGCTCCTACGAGCAGTACTTC. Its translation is CASRPLAVSSYEQYF.

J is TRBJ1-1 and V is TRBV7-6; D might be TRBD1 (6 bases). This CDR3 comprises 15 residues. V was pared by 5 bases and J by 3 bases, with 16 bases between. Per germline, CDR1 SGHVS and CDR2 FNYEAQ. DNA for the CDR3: TGTGCCAGCAGCCGGACGGACAGCGCCGACACTGAAGCTTTCTTT. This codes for CASSRTDSADTEAFF.

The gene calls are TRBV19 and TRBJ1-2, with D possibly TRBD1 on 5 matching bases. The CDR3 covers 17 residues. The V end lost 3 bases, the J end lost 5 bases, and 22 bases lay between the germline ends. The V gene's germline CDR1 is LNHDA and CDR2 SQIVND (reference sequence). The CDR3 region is CASSILQGPKLGYGYTF. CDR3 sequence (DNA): TGTGCCAGTAGTATCCTCCAGGGTCCCAAACTGGGATATGGCTACACCTTC.

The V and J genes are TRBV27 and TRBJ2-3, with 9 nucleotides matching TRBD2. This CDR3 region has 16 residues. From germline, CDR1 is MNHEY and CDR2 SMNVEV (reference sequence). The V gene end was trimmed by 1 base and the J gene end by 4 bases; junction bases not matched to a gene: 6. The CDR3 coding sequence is TGTGCCAGCAGTTTATTGTCGACTAGCGGTGCAGATACGCAGTATTTT. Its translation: CASSLLSTSGADTQYF.

The CDR3 coding sequence is TGTGCCAGCGCCAGCGGGAGGGACGAGCAGTACTTC. Translating gives CASASGRDEQYF. This chain links TRBV28 with TRBJ2-7, with 10 nucleotides matching TRBD2. The germline CDR1 and CDR2 sequences are MDHEN and SYDVKM. The V segment lost 8 bases and the J segment 5 bases; nucleotides outside the gene matches: 3. The CDR3 totals 12 residues. Full variable domain (missing parts from reference TRBV28 and TRBJ2-7): DVKVTQSSRYLVKRTGEKVFLECVQDMDHENMFWYRQDPGLGLRLIYFSYDVKMKEKGDIPEGYSVSREKKERFSLILESASTNQTSMYLCASASGRDEQYFGPGTRLTVT.

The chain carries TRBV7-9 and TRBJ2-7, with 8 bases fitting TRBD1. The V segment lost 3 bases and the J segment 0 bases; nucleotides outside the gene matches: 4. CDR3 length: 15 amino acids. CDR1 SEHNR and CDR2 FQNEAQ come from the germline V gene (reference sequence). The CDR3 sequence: CASSFTGGSSYEQYF. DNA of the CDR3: TGTGCCAGCAGCTTTACAGGGGGAAGCTCCTACGAGCAGTACTTC.

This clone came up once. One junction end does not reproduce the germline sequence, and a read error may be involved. CDR3: CASSLREGITEQFF. Here the CDR3 DNA reads TGTGCTAGCAGCTTAAGGGAGGGGATAACTGAGCAGTTCTTC. The rearrangement uses TRBV7-7 and TRBJ2-1; TRBD2 matches at 7 bases. CDR1 and CDR2 (germline): SSHAT, FNYEAQ (reference sequence). The CDR3 runs 14 residues.